Listed here are 5 T cell receptor beta chains from one sample, sequenced in a study of OX40 agonist ivuxolimab in advanced cancers. Here immunoSEQ multiplex PCR was the method, and the copy in TCRdb shows in-frame clones only, minus some. The sample lists 5,500 to 7,000 clones, 55% to 75% occurring once. The sample consisted of CD4+ or CD8+ T cells sorted from blood, taken in a trial of the OX40 agonist ivuxolimab. The receptors shown here come from an adult with an advanced solid tumor such as melanoma, head and neck, liver or kidney cancer.

The chain joins TRBV28 to TRBJ1-4; the D gene is possibly TRBD1 (6 bases). Germline assignment: CDR1 MDHEN and CDR2 SYDVKM. V shed 6 bases and J shed 8 bases, with 25 bases lying between them. The CDR3 runs 17 residues. The DNA for the CDR3 is TGTGCCAGCAGCCACCAAGGATCGGGACACCTTTCCGAAAAACTGTTTTTT. Protein sequence: CASSHQGSGHLSEKLFF. The full variable domain, in which reference TRBV28 and TRBJ1-4 provide the parts outside the CDR3, is DVKVTQSSRYLVKRTGEKVFLECVQDMDHENMFWYRQDPGLGLRLIYFSYDVKMKEKGDIPEGYSVSREKKERFSLILESASTNQTSMYLCASSHQGSGHLSEKLFFGSGTQLSVL.

The chain joins TRBV5-6 to TRBJ2-7, with D possibly TRBD2 on 5 matching bases. V was clipped by 4 bases and J by 3 bases, with 8 bases between them. Germline lookup yields CDR1 SGHDT and CDR2 YYEEEE. This CDR3 has 12 residues. The CDR3 sequence is CASSPGDYEQYF. The CDR3 DNA sequence: TGTGCCAGCAGCCCCGGGGACTACGAGCAGTACTTC.

The V and J genes are TRBV4-2 and TRBJ2-3; 11 bases fit TRBD2. The germline V gene encodes CDR1 LGHNA and CDR2 YNFKEQ. Trimming at V came to 2 bases and at J to 1 base, leaving 5 bases not matched to a gene. This CDR3 has 17 residues. In nucleotides, the CDR3 is TGTGCCAGCAGCCAAAACTTAGCGGGAGGGGGCACAGATACGCAGTATTTT. This gives the protein CASSQNLAGGGTDTQYF.

A few counts support this clone. This chain connects TRBV27 to TRBJ2-1, with 13 bases fitting TRBD2. After removal of 3 bases from V and 9 bases from J, the junction contained 5 bases not matched to a gene. Per the germline V gene, CDR1 is MNHEY and CDR2 is SMNVEV (reference sequence). This CDR3 is 15 amino acids long. The CDR3 reads CASSLSTSGGGEQFF. DNA of the CDR3: TGTGCCAGCAGTTTGTCAACTAGCGGGGGGGGTGAGCAGTTCTTC.

V and J are TRBV7-3 and TRBJ1-1; D unresolved. Germline CDR1 reads SGHTA; CDR2 reads FQGTGA. Deletions cut 4 bases from V and 3 bases from J, with 12 bases between. The CDR3 sequence is 14 residues long. For the CDR3, the DNA is TGTGCCAGCAGCTCTCCCCAGGCGGACACTGAAGCTTTCTTT. Translating gives CASSSPQADTEAFF.